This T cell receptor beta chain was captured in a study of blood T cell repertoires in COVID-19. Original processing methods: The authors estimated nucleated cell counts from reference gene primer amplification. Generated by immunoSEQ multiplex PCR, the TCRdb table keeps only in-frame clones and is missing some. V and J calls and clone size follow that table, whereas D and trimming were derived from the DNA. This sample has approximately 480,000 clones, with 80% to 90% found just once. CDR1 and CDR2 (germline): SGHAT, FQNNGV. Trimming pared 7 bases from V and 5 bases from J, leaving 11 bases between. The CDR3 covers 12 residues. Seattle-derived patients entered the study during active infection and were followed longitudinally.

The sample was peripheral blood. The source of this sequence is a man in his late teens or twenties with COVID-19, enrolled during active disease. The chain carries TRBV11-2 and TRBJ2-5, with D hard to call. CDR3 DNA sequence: TGTGCCAGCATGTCTGACGGGGAGACCCAGTACTTC. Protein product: CASMSDGETQYF. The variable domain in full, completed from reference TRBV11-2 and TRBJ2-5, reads EAGVAQSPRYKIIEKRQSVAFWCNPISGHATLYWYQQILGQGPKLLIQFQNNGVVDDSQLPKDRFSAERLKGVDSTLKIQPAKLEDSAVYLCASMSDGETQYFGPGTRLLVL.